The 10 T cell receptor beta chains reported below all come from one sample, sequenced in a study of PD-L1 blockade in urothelial cancer. The protocol was immunoSEQ multiplex PCR, while the TCRdb copy is restricted to in-frame clones and leaves out a portion. Here the sample spans about 88,000 clones, approximately 90% being singletons. Sample: PBMCs, taken around atezolizumab (anti-PD-L1) treatment. These receptors all come from a man aged 55 to 70 with urothelial cancer.

The V call is TRBV5-7, the J call TRBJ1-5; D perhaps matches TRBD1 (6 bases). TRBV5-7 has ORF status, its function being uncertain. The CDR3 extends over 18 amino acids. Trimming took 4 bases from V and 6 from J, leaving 26 bases between them. The CDR3 protein is CASSLTRDKEKLGQPQHF. CDR3 bases: TGTGCCAGCAGCCTGACCCGGGACAAGGAGAAGTTGGGTCAGCCCCAGCATTTT.

The chain carries TRBV4-1 and TRBJ1-3; D might be TRBD1 (6 bases). The CDR3 consists of 14 residues. Per germline, CDR1 MGHRA and CDR2 YSYEKL. Trimming took off 4 bases at V and 7 bases at J, with 14 bases between the two ends. In nucleotides, the CDR3 is TGCGCCAGCAGCCCCGGACAGAGGGGGAACACCATATATTTT. It is translated as CASSPGQRGNTIYF.

V usage is TRBV6-1 and J usage is TRBJ1-2; TRBD1 aligns across 7 bases. This CDR3 is built from 14 residues. Germline V gene sequence: CDR1 MNHNS, CDR2 SASEGT. Trimming cost V 6 bases and J 8 bases; bases outside gene matches: 12. For the CDR3, the DNA is TGTGCCAGCAGACACACGACAGGGAGTAAAGGCTACACCTTC. Its translation: CASRHTTGSKGYTF.

V gene TRBV11-2 combines with J gene TRBJ2-1; D possibly corresponds to TRBD1 (6 bases). V was trimmed by 4 bases and J by 3 bases, leaving 10 bases between them. There are 14 residues in the CDR3. The V gene's germline CDR1 is SGHAT and CDR2 FQNNGV. The DNA for the CDR3 is TGTGCCAGCAGCTCAGGACAGAACTACAATGAGCAGTTCTTC. Translated: CASSSGQNYNEQFF.

In the case of this clone: The sample carries other DNA sequences with the same CDR3. The chain has TRBV30 and TRBJ1-1, with D tentatively TRBD1 (5 bases). This CDR3 is built from 14 residues. Germline V gene lookup returns CDR1 GTSNPN and CDR2 SVGIG (reference sequence). Trimming left V 8 bases short and J 0 bases short, with 16 bases between. The CDR3 protein is CARTQDSLNTEAFF. CDR3 nucleotide sequence: TGTGCCAGAACCCAAGACAGTTTGAACACTGAAGCTTTCTTT.

The chain has TRBV4-3 and TRBJ1-4; D unresolved. V lost 0 bases and J lost 3, with 8 bases in between. Germline CDR1 is LGHNA and CDR2 is YSLEER. The CDR3 covers 15 residues. In nucleotides, the CDR3 is TGCGCCAGCAGCCAAGAGGAGAGGGCTAATGAAAAACTGTTTTTT. Translating it yields CASSQEERANEKLFF.

The chain uses TRBV19 and TRBJ2-5; 7 bases agree with TRBD1. After removal of 9 bases from V and 2 bases from J, the junction contained 6 bases not matched to a gene. Germline V CDR1 and CDR2: LNHDA, SQIVND (reference sequence). The CDR3 covers 13 residues. The CDR3: CASRDSSQETQYF. Here the CDR3 DNA reads TGTGCCAGCAGGGACAGCAGTCAAGAGACCCAGTACTTC.

The V and J genes are TRBV7-2 and TRBJ2-7; 8 bases fit TRBD2. This CDR3 is 16 amino acids long. V lost 1 base, J lost 7 bases, and 12 bases stayed unmatched. Germline V gives CDR1 SGHTA, CDR2 FQGNSA. The CDR3 loop is CASSLGGASGLVEQYF. CDR3 sequence (DNA): TGTGCCAGCAGCTTAGGCGGGGCTAGCGGGCTGGTGGAGCAGTACTTC.

This chain joins TRBV29-1 and TRBJ2-3; TRBD2 agrees at 9 bases. CDR1 SQVTM and CDR2 ANQGSEA come from the germline V gene. V trimming: 3 bases; J trimming: 5 bases; junction bases outside the gene matches: 6. This CDR3 comprises 14 residues. The CDR3, as DNA: TGCAGCGTTGAGGTGGGCGGGAGGGGAGATACGCAGTATTTT. Its translation is CSVEVGGRGDTQYF.

V is TRBV4-2 and J is TRBJ2-1; tentatively, D is TRBD2 (5 bases). This CDR3 has 14 residues. Trimming stripped 0 bases from V and 8 bases from J, with 11 bases between. Germline V gives CDR1 LGHNA, CDR2 YNFKEQ. CDR3 sequence: CASSQDWGVYEQFF. The CDR3 coding sequence is TGTGCCAGCAGCCAAGATTGGGGAGTTTATGAGCAGTTCTTC.